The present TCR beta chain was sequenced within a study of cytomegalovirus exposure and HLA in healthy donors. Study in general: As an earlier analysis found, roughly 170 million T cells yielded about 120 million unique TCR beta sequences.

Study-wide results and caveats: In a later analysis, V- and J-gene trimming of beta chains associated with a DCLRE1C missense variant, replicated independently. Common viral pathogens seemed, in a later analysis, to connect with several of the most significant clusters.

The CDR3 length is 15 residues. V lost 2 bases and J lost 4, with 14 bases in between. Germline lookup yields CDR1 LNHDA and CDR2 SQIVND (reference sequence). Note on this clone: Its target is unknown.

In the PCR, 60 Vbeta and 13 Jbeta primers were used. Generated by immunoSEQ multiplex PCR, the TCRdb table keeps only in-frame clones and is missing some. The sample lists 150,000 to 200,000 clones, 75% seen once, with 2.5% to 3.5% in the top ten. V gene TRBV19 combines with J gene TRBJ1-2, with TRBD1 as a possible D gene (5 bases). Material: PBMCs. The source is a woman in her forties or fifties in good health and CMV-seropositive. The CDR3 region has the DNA TGTGCCAGTAGTATATCGTCGACAGCTAGCTATGGCTACACCTTC. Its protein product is CASSISSTASYGYTF.